This passage covers 25 T cell receptor beta chains from one sample sequenced in a study of blood T cell repertoires in COVID-19. TCRdb keeps only in-frame clones here, not all; method: immunoSEQ multiplex PCR. In the table there are fewer than 150,000 clones, approximately 86% of which are singletons. Sequencing used peripheral blood. Source of these receptors: a woman between 45 and 65 years old who had recovered from COVID-19.

As regards this clone: This CDR3 is also generated by other DNA sequences in the sample. V gene TRBV5-1 combines with J gene TRBJ2-3, with 9 positions matching TRBD2. Germline V gene lookup returns CDR1 SGHRS and CDR2 YFSETQ. V was clipped by 0 bases and J by 2 bases; unmatched bases: 4. The CDR3 consists of 16 residues. For the CDR3, the DNA is TGCGCCAGCAGCTTGGAACTAGCGGGTGACACAGATACGCAGTATTTT. This sequence encodes CASSLELAGDTDTQYF.

This clone showed up just once. The rearrangement links TRBV15 to TRBJ2-3, with D perhaps matching TRBD1 (5 bases). The V gene lost 1 base and the J gene lost 3 bases, with 8 bases spanning the gap. Per germline, CDR1 LNHNV and CDR2 YYDKDF (reference sequence). There are 14 residues in the CDR3. The CDR3 loop reads CATSRGQGTDTQYF. The CDR3 coding sequence is TGTGCCACCAGCAGAGGCCAGGGAACAGATACGCAGTATTTT.

This clone was detected only a few times. The gene calls are TRBV7-8 and TRBJ1-5; 7 bases fit TRBD1. From germline, CDR1 is SGHVS and CDR2 FQNEAQ. The length of the CDR3 is 15 residues. Trimming at V came to 7 bases and at J to 7 bases, leaving 13 bases not matched to a gene. The CDR3 DNA follows: TGTGCCAGCAACCCCCGACAGGGTACAGGGCAGCCCCAGCATTTT. It codes for CASNPRQGTGQPQHF. Full variable domain (outside the CDR3, taken from reference TRBV7-8 and TRBJ1-5): GAGVSQSPRYKVAKRGQDVALRCDPISGHVSLFWYQQALGQGPEFLTYFQNEAQLDKSGLPSDRFFAERPEGSVSTLKIQRTQQEDSAVYLCASNPRQGTGQPQHFGDGTRLSIL.

This clone was counted a single time. The V call is TRBV6-5, the J call TRBJ2-7; 8 nucleotides line up with TRBD1. The trim removed 6 bases at V and 6 bases at J, leaving 10 bases unmatched. CDR1 and CDR2 (germline): MNHEY, SVGAGI. CDR3 size: 14 residues. CDR3 in amino acids: CASRPTGDWGEQYF. The CDR3 nucleotides read TGTGCCAGCAGGCCGACAGGGGATTGGGGCGAGCAGTACTTC.

This chain joins TRBV4-2 and TRBJ2-3; D uncertain. Trimming removed 1 base from V and 2 bases from J, with 7 bases in between. The V gene's germline CDR1 is LGHNA and CDR2 YNFKEQ. CDR3 length: 14 amino acids. DNA of the CDR3: TGTGCCAGCAGCCAAGGGTACAACACAGATACGCAGTATTTT. It encodes CASSQGYNTDTQYF.

CDR3 sequence: CASSQTGAVGTQYF. The CDR3 nucleotides read TGTGCCAGCAGCCAAACAGGGGCGGTTGGGACCCAGTACTTC. This sequence joins TRBV14 and TRBJ2-5; TRBD1 matches at 7 bases. CDR1 and CDR2 from the germline V gene are SGHDN and FVKESK. J was trimmed by 7 bases and V by 2 bases; bases with no gene match: 7. The CDR3 has 14 amino acids.

V and J are TRBV11-2 and TRBJ1-2; 7 positions agree with TRBD1. The length of the CDR3 is 14 residues. Trimming cost V 4 bases and J 2 bases; bases outside gene matches: 4. The germline gives CDR1 SGHAT, CDR2 FQNNGV. The CDR3 sequence is CASSSTTGNYGYTF. CDR3 sequence (DNA): TGTGCCAGCAGCTCTACGACAGGGAACTATGGCTACACCTTC. The whole variable domain, filled in from reference TRBV11-2 and TRBJ1-2, reads EAGVAQSPRYKIIEKRQSVAFWCNPISGHATLYWYQQILGQGPKLLIQFQNNGVVDDSQLPKDRFSAERLKGVDSTLKIQPAKLEDSAVYLCASSSTTGNYGYTFGSGTRLTVV.

The V call is TRBV5-3, the J call TRBJ2-1, with 10 nucleotides matching TRBD1. TRBV5-3 is placed among ORFs of uncertain function. V was clipped by 3 bases and J by 5 bases; unmatched bases: 8. The length of the CDR3 is 16 residues. The CDR3 is CARSSEGTGEHNEQFF. Here the CDR3 DNA reads TGTGCCAGAAGCTCCGAGGGGACAGGGGAGCACAATGAGCAGTTCTTC.

The rearrangement uses TRBV7-9 and TRBJ2-6, with D tentatively TRBD1 (6 bases). The V end was cut by 4 bases, the J end by 4 bases, with 11 bases between. Germline V gene data show CDR1 as SEHNR and CDR2 as FQNEAQ (reference sequence). CDR3 length: 15 amino acids. CDR3 residues: CASSSAGQGANVLTF. The CDR3 coding sequence is TGTGCCAGCAGCTCTGCCGGACAGGGGGCCAACGTCCTGACTTTC. Full variable domain (rest looked up from reference TRBV7-9 and TRBJ2-6): DTGVSQNPRHKITKRGQNVTFRCDPISEHNRLYWYRQTLGQGPEFLTYFQNEAQLEKSRLLSDRFSAERPKGSFSTLEIQRTEQGDSAMYLCASSSAGQGANVLTFGAGSRLTVL.

The chain recombines TRBV14 with TRBJ1-3; possible D gene TRBD1, 5 bases. V was clipped by 2 bases and J by 2 bases, with 16 bases between them. The germline V gene encodes CDR1 SGHDN and CDR2 FVKESK. CDR3 length equals 17 residues. CDR3 amino acids: CASSQNPGRMAGNTIYF. DNA for the CDR3: TGTGCCAGCAGCCAAAACCCAGGGCGGATGGCTGGAAACACCATATATTTT.

The chain links TRBV14 to TRBJ2-2, with D possibly TRBD2 on 6 matching bases. The germline V and J ends were trimmed by 5 bases and 1 base, with 8 bases remaining between them. CDR1 is SGHDN and CDR2 is FVKESK in the germline V gene. CDR3 length: 14 residues. The CDR3 reads CASSRAGNTGELFF. The CDR3, as DNA: TGTGCCAGCAGCAGAGCGGGGAACACCGGGGAGCTGTTTTTT.

CDR3 nucleotides: TGTGCCAGCAGGGGGGCGGGACAGGATAGCTCCTACGAGCAGTACTTC. It codes for CASRGAGQDSSYEQYF. V usage is TRBV21-1 and J usage is TRBJ2-7; the tabulated D call, TRBD1, remains unverified against the DNA. TRBV21-1 is given as a pseudogene. The CDR3 has 16 amino acids.

The chain combines TRBV3-1 (or the pseudogene TRBV3-2) with TRBJ2-5; 8 nucleotides match TRBD1. V lost 4 bases, J lost 6 bases, and 13 bases stayed unmatched. CDR1 and CDR2 (germline): LGHDT, YNNKEL (reference sequence). This CDR3 is 16 amino acids long. The CDR3 reads CASSPFAGTGAKTQYF. The CDR3 DNA reads as TGTGCCAGCAGCCCGTTCGCCGGGACAGGAGCAAAGACCCAGTACTTC.

V is TRBV4-1 and J is TRBJ1-4, with D possibly matching TRBD1 (5 bases). Germline assignment: CDR1 MGHRA and CDR2 YSYEKL. CDR3 length: 18 residues. With 3 bases removed from V and 0 bases from J, the gap between germline ends came to 17 bases. The CDR3 bases are TGCGCCAGCAGCCAGGAAGGGGTTGCGGGGGCAACTAATGAAAAACTGTTTTTT. It yields the protein CASSQEGVAGATNEKLFF.

This chain connects TRBV4-2 to TRBJ2-1, with 8 bases aligning to TRBD2. Germline loops: CDR1 LGHNA, CDR2 YNFKEQ. The CDR3 covers 16 residues. The V and J ends lost 4 bases and 6 bases, in that order; junction bases with no gene match: 11. The CDR3 region is CASSPSPSGSTNEQFF. The CDR3 DNA sequence: TGTGCCAGCAGCCCATCCCCTAGCGGGTCCACCAATGAGCAGTTCTTC.

This sequence joins TRBV2 and TRBJ1-1; D ambiguous. Germline lookup yields CDR1 SNHLY and CDR2 FYNNEI. The CDR3 is 15 amino acids. Trimming shortened V by 2 bases and J by 0 bases, and 10 bases separated the two germline ends. CDR3 sequence reads: CASSEWPGLNTEAFF. The CDR3 DNA reads TGTGCCAGCAGTGAATGGCCAGGTTTGAACACTGAAGCTTTCTTT.

This chain links TRBV18 with TRBJ2-2; the D is unclear. This CDR3 spans 16 amino acids. Germline CDR1 and CDR2: KGHSH and LQKENI. Trimming shortened V by 2 bases and J by 0 bases, and 10 bases separated the two germline ends. The CDR3 reads CASSPTVSANTGELFF. The CDR3 DNA is TGTGCCAGCTCACCAACGGTCAGCGCGAACACCGGGGAGCTGTTTTTT.

This chain joins TRBV13 and TRBJ2-4; weak D call: TRBD2 (6 bases). The CDR3 contains 18 residues. The germline CDR1 and CDR2 sequences are PRHDT and FYEKMQ (reference sequence). Trimming took 1 base from V and 1 from J, leaving 17 bases between them. The CDR3 region has the DNA TGTGCCAGCAGCTTAGACAGATCAGCGGGCGGGGCCAAAAACATTCAGTACTTC. Translation: CASSLDRSAGGAKNIQYF. Looking up the rest from reference TRBV13 and TRBJ2-4 gives the full variable domain: AAGVIQSPRHLIKEKRETATLKCYPIPRHDTVYWYQQGPGQDPQFLISFYEKMQSDKGSIPDRFSAQQFSDYHSELNMSSLELGDSALYFCASSLDRSAGGAKNIQYFGAGTRLSVL.

This chain joins TRBV27 and TRBJ2-4; 8 nucleotides agree with TRBD1. Germline V gene data show CDR1 as MNHEY and CDR2 as SMNVEV (reference sequence). V dropped 5 bases and J dropped 5; count of bases not matched to a gene: 8. The CDR3 contains 15 residues. The chain's CDR3 is CASSPRGPRENIQYF. DNA for the CDR3: TGTGCCAGCAGTCCCAGGGGGCCCCGGGAAAACATTCAGTACTTC.

The chain couples TRBV7-9 to TRBJ1-1; tentatively, D is TRBD1 (5 bases). CDR1 is SEHNR, CDR2 FQNEAQ, per germline (reference sequence). V was clipped by 3 bases and J by 7 bases, with 9 bases between them. There are 12 residues in the CDR3. The CDR3: CASSLQRGEAFF. The CDR3, as DNA: TGTGCCAGCAGCTTGCAAAGGGGTGAAGCTTTCTTT.

In its sample, this clone was seen once. The chain links TRBV29-1 to TRBJ1-1, with 8 positions matching TRBD1. This CDR3 region has 12 residues. V shed 6 bases, J shed 5 bases, and the junction held 5 bases outside the gene matches. The germline V gene has CDR1 SQVTM and CDR2 ANQGSEA. This CDR3 reads CSVTGARTEAFF. DNA for the CDR3: TGCAGCGTGACAGGGGCCCGGACTGAAGCTTTCTTT.

J is TRBJ2-7 and V is TRBV11-3; perhaps TRBD1 as D (5 bases). The V and J ends lost 5 bases and 4 bases respectively, with 12 bases between them. Germline V gene data show CDR1 as SGHNT and CDR2 as YENEEA. The CDR3 is made up of 13 amino acids. CDR3 protein: CASSLHQGYEQYF. Here the CDR3 DNA reads TGTGCCAGCAGCCTTCACCAGGGATACGAGCAGTACTTC.

The gene calls are TRBV5-1 and TRBJ2-3; 7 positions match TRBD2. The germline V gene encodes CDR1 SGHRS and CDR2 YFSETQ. Germline trimming cut 0 bases from V and 3 bases from J; bases unmatched to any gene: 7. The CDR3 contains 16 residues. Here the CDR3 DNA reads TGCGCCAGCAGCTTGGGAGCGGCGGGAGTTACAGATACGCAGTATTTT. Amino acid sequence: CASSLGAAGVTDTQYF.

This chain links TRBV2 with TRBJ1-4; possible D gene TRBD1, 5 bases. The V gene lost 6 bases and the J gene lost 6 bases, with 11 bases spanning the gap. Per germline, CDR1 SNHLY and CDR2 FYNNEI. This CDR3 region has 13 residues. In nucleotides, the CDR3 is TGTGCCAGCAGGGCAGGGAAGGATGAAAAACTGTTTTTT. Translating it yields CASRAGKDEKLFF.

In this sample, this clone turned up a few times. The V and J genes are TRBV2 and TRBJ2-5; TRBD2 might be the D (6 bases). The CDR3 sequence is 14 residues long. Trimming stripped 5 bases from V and 5 bases from J, with 15 bases between. Germline assignment: CDR1 SNHLY and CDR2 FYNNEI. CDR3 nucleotides: TGTGCCAGCAGTCTAATCGGGGGTGATGAGACCCAGTACTTC. It specifies CASSLIGGDETQYF.